This T cell receptor beta chain was recovered during a study of identifying expanded T cells in peripheral blood. Overall study findings and caveats: Technical replicates showed about 1.2 changed clones; two weeks 15 to 20; four weeks 19. Two-week clone count variance significantly increased as total template count grew.

Only in-frame clones appear in the TCRdb table, and some are missing; sequencing was by immunoSEQ multiplex PCR. The sample lists 100,000 to 150,000 clones, around 88% occurring once. During the collection period, no donor immune events like infections were recorded. Details on this clone: Antigen: not known.

Germline assignment: CDR1 MNHEY and CDR2 SVGAGI. The CDR3 is 15 amino acids. V lost 2 bases, J lost 1 base, and 10 bases lay in between. Input material: blood. This TCR was recovered from a person aged 18 to 75 in good health. The chain employs TRBV6-5 and TRBJ2-3; the D is unclear. The CDR3 loop is CASSYTWSGTDTQYF. DNA of the CDR3: TGTGCCAGCAGTTACACATGGAGCGGCACAGATACGCAGTATTTT.